This passage covers 13 T cell receptor beta chains from one sample sequenced in a study of tumor-infiltrating lymphocytes in primary liver carcinoma. Production of TCR beta cDNA used roughly 0.55 ug total RNA together with a constant-region primer. Slightly modified ARM-PCR with three nested multiplex PCR rounds yielded TCR beta libraries. A C-beta reverse primer was combined with TRBV1-TRBV30 forward primers in the first two PCR rounds, and each round had ten to eleven cycles. TCRdb called the multiplex PCR reads again in MiXCR, with one record for every CDR3 protein. Here the sample spans under 200,000 distinct CDR3 sequences, approximately 86% being singletons. Unsorted bulk tissue, about 19-32 mg of it, served as the source for co-extraction of RNA and DNA. Source material: tumor tissue from primary liver carcinoma. Source of these receptors: a man aged 35-49 years with primary liver carcinoma and hepatitis B virus infection.

As concerns this clonotype: Sequence at one end of the junction differs from germline and may be a read error. The V gene is TRBV4-2, the J gene TRBJ2-2; 7 bases are a match to TRBD2. CDR3 size: 14 residues. Germline CDR1 LGHNA, CDR2 YNFKEQ. In nucleotides, the CDR3 is TGTGTCAGCAGCCAAGATCAGGTGGGAGGGGAGTTATTTTTT. Encoded protein: CVSSQDQVGGELFF.

To note about this clonotype: At one end, the junction sequence differs from germline, possibly due to a read error. J is TRBJ2-4 and V is TRBV11-1; TRBD2 matches at 9 bases. Judging by the DNA end, TRBJ2-3 fits better; the J call may be wrong. The CDR3 is 17 amino acids. The V gene's germline CDR1 is SGHAT and CDR2 FQDESV (reference sequence). For the CDR3, the DNA is TGTGCTAGCAGCTTTCCCGGGGCTAGCGGGACCAAAAACATTCAGTATTTT. Translated: CASSFPGASGTKNIQYF.

As to this clonotype: A junction end diverges from the germline sequence, so it may reflect a read error. This rearrangement joins TRBV7-9 to TRBJ1-2, with a possible D match to TRBD1 (5 bases). The CDR3 has 14 residues. Germline V gene data show CDR1 as SEHNR and CDR2 as FQNEAQ (reference sequence). The CDR3 region is CANSQAGAYEGYTF. The CDR3 DNA follows: TGTGCCAACAGCCAAGCTGGGGCGTATGAAGGCTACACCTTC.

As for this clonotype: The conserved phenylalanine or tryptophan is not found at the CDR3 terminus, so this likely reflects a read error. This chain joins TRBV11-3 and TRBJ1-1; the D is unclear. This CDR3 is 15 amino acids long. Germline CDR1 reads SGHNT; CDR2 reads YENEEA. For the CDR3, the DNA is TGTGCCAGGAGCCCAGGATCCGGTTGGGGTACTGGAGCTTTCATT. Its translation is CARSPGSGWGTGAFI.

In its sample, this clonotype was seen a few times. This clone may be a read error of a much larger clone one base away. This chain connects TRBV28 to TRBJ1-2; 10 positions match TRBD1. Trimming at V came to 6 bases and at J to 8 bases, leaving 6 bases not matched to a gene. The CDR3 is 13 residues long. Germline CDR1 is MDHEN and CDR2 is SYDVKM. DNA for the CDR3: TGTGCCAGCAGGCTCGGGACAGGGGTCGGCTACACCTTC. Translation: CASRLGTGVGYTF.

In the case of this clonotype: Germline and junction disagree at one end, which may indicate a read error. The chain couples TRBV5-1 to TRBJ2-3; tentatively, D is TRBD1 (6 bases). Per the germline V gene, CDR1 is SGHRS and CDR2 is YFSETQ. The CDR3 is 16 residues long. CDR3 DNA: TGCGCCAGTAGCTTGAATGGCAGGGGAAACACAGATACGCAGTATTTT. This translates into CASSLNGRGNTDTQYF.

The gene calls are TRBV12-3 or TRBV12-4 and TRBJ2-7, with 10 bases identical to TRBD2. CDR3 length: 15 amino acids. J was trimmed by 9 bases and V by 6 bases; bases with no gene match: 14. CDR3 nucleotides: TGTGCCAGCAGCCCCGGACTAGCGGAATACTACAGGCAGTACTTC. Its translation: CASSPGLAEYYRQYF.

V is TRBV4-1 and J is TRBJ2-7; TRBD1 matches at 9 bases. This CDR3 region has 16 residues. V was pared by 4 bases and J by 4 bases, with 11 bases of the junction left unmatched. Germline V gene sequence: CDR1 MGHRA, CDR2 YSYEKL. CDR3 nucleotides: TGCGCCAGCAGCCTACGGGACAGGGCTACTTTGTACGAGCAGTACTTC. Amino acids: CASSLRDRATLYEQYF.

The rearrangement uses TRBV29-1 and TRBJ1-3; D is unresolved. CDR1 is SQVTM, CDR2 ANQGSEA, per germline. The CDR3 sequence is 12 residues long. The CDR3: CNAKGNGNTIYF. The CDR3 DNA reads as TGCAATGCAAAAGGTAATGGAAACACCATATATTTT.

The chain carries TRBV29-1 and TRBJ2-1; possible D gene TRBD2, 6 bases. Germline V gene sequence: CDR1 SQVTM, CDR2 ANQGSEA. The CDR3 extends over 14 amino acids. The CDR3, as DNA: TGCAACGGGACTGTGAGCGGTATCTACAATGAGCAGTTCTTC. This encodes CNGTVSGIYNEQFF.

A note on this clonotype: One junction end disagrees with the germline gene, perhaps due to a read error. This sequence joins TRBV5-6 and TRBJ2-3, with D perhaps TRBD1 or TRBD2 (5 bases each). CDR3 length: 16 residues. Germline assignment: CDR1 SGHDT and CDR2 YYEEEE. CDR3 loop: CASSSGPPGRADTQYF. CDR3 nucleotide sequence: TGTGCCAGCAGCTCGGGACCGCCAGGGCGAGCAGATACGCAGTACTTT.

The chain couples TRBV12-3 or TRBV12-4 to TRBJ2-5; 7 nucleotides line up with TRBD2. The V segment lost 10 bases and the J segment 4 bases; nucleotides outside the gene matches: 9. The CDR3 is 13 amino acids. CDR3 region: CANNPSGTETQYF. In DNA, the CDR3 is TGTGCCAACAACCCAAGCGGGACAGAGACCCAGTACTTC.

As to this clonotype: The CDR3 end shows no conserved phenylalanine or tryptophan, and so a read error is likely. The V and J genes are TRBV11-2 and TRBJ2-2; D gene unclear. Trimming left V 5 bases short and J 4 bases short, with 11 bases between. Germline assignment: CDR1 SGHAT and CDR2 FQNNGV. The CDR3 runs to 14 residues. This chain's CDR3 is CASSTYSVTGELFY. The CDR3, as DNA: TGTGCCAGCAGCACATACTCGGTCACCGGGGAGCTGTTTTAT.